A selection of T cell receptor beta chains follows, all from one sample in a study of blood T cell repertoires in COVID-19. Method: immunoSEQ multiplex PCR; TCRdb's copy keeps in-frame clones and lacks some. The table records 130,000 or so clones, around 85% of them present only once. Sequencing was carried out using peripheral blood. Every receptor here comes from a man aged 60 to 69 with acute or convalescent COVID-19. Both conserved end residues are part of each CDR3. A D gene is named only where the DNA matches it firmly. Not every row has a clone size; where given, it reads once, few, many or a size class.

v_call,j_call,clone_size,d_call,cdr3_aa,cdr3_nt
TRBV7-2,TRBJ2-2,-,-,CASSSRVGGGELFF,TGTGCCAGCAGCTCCCGGGTCGGAGGCGGGGAGCTGTTTTTT
TRBV30,TRBJ1-1,-,-,CAWTGTNRAGAFF,TGTGCCTGGACGGGAACGAACAGGGCTGGAGCTTTCTTT
TRBV5-5,TRBJ2-3,-,TRBD2,CASSFTTSGSTDTQYF,TGTGCCAGCAGCTTTACAACTAGCGGGAGCACAGATACGCAGTATTTT
TRBV4-1,TRBJ2-1,few,TRBD2,CASSQREGMNEQFF,TGCGCCAGCAGCCAACGGGAGGGGATGAATGAGCAGTTCTTC
TRBV28,TRBJ2-1,-,TRBD2,CASRLAGGGGEQFF,TGTGCCAGCAGACTAGCGGGAGGAGGAGGTGAGCAGTTCTTC
TRBV19,TRBJ1-4,-,-,CASSPSTTNEKLFF,TGTGCCAGTAGTCCTTCTACAACTAATGAAAAACTGTTTTTT
TRBV3-1/TRBV3-2,TRBJ1-1,-,TRBD1,CASSSPDRATEAFF,TGTGCCAGCAGCTCTCCTGACAGGGCCACTGAAGCTTTCTTT
TRBV28,TRBJ1-2,-,TRBD1,CASSFTGDVGINYGYTF,TGTGCCAGCAGTTTCACAGGGGACGTGGGCATTAACTATGGCTACACCTTC
TRBV18,TRBJ1-1,-,TRBD1,CASSLGTGGTEAFF,TGTGCCAGCTCACTCGGGACAGGGGGCACTGAAGCTTTCTTT
TRBV5-4,TRBJ2-1,once,TRBD2,CASSLQASGPYQFF,TGTGCCAGCAGCCTACAGGCTAGCGGGCCTTATCAGTTCTTC
TRBV30,TRBJ1-5,few,TRBD1,CAWRGAGGNQPQHF,TGTGCCTGGAGAGGGGCAGGGGGTAATCAGCCCCAGCATTTT
TRBV6-5,TRBJ1-2,-,-,CASSYSVTVDGYTF,TGTGCCAGCAGTTACTCTGTGACAGTGGATGGCTACACCTTC
TRBV6-5,TRBJ1-4,once,-,CASRKQQGENEKLFF,TGTGCCAGCAGGAAACAACAGGGAGAGAATGAAAAACTGTTTTTT
TRBV6-5,TRBJ2-7,-,-,CASSYASPRDSYEQYF,TGTGCCAGCAGTTACGCCTCCCCCAGGGACTCCTACGAGCAGTACTTC
TRBV5-1,TRBJ1-1,-,-,CASSLRGENTEAFF,TGCGCCAGCAGCCTCCGGGGGGAGAACACTGAAGCTTTCTTT
TRBV11-2,TRBJ1-2,-,-,CASSPGEELNYGYTF,TGTGCCAGCAGCCCGGGAGAGGAGCTAAACTATGGCTACACCTTC
TRBV29-1,TRBJ2-1,once,TRBD1,CSVGGRTGGTEQFF,TGCAGCGTTGGTGGGAGGACAGGGGGCACTGAGCAGTTCTTC
TRBV6-5,TRBJ2-1,-,-,CASSSQGLDQFF,TGTGCCAGCAGTTCTCAGGGACTGGATCAGTTCTTC
TRBV23-1,TRBJ2-5,-,-,CASISKDRDSRRRGQETQYF,TGCGCCAGCATATCTAAGGACCGGGACTCCCGGCGGCGGGGCCAAGAGACCCAGTACTTC
TRBV10-1,TRBJ2-3,-,-,CASSESADTQYF,TGCGCCAGCAGTGAGTCCGCAGATACGCAGTATTTT
TRBV9,TRBJ1-6,-,TRBD1,CASSGDRASPLHF,TGTGCCAGCAGCGGGGACAGGGCGTCACCCCTCCACTTT
TRBV10-3,TRBJ1-1,-,TRBD1,CAIGTATEAFF,TGTGCCATAGGGACAGCCACTGAAGCTTTCTTT